The entry below gives a single T cell receptor beta chain sequence along with its context. The CDR3 runs to 17 residues. The ends lost 5 bases at V and 4 bases at J; junction bases unmatched: 17. The germline CDR1 and CDR2 sequences are SEHNR and FQNEAQ (reference sequence). This specimen belongs to a study of CD8+ T cells in alopecia areata. Extracted from the samples, RNA was reverse transcribed into cDNA to serve as the sequencing template. Assay: immunoSEQ multiplex PCR; the TCRdb copy retains only in-frame clones and omits some. The top ten hold about 11% of the sample, which has 120,000 or so clones, 45% to 50% seen once.

The specimen sequenced was NKG2D-low CD8+ T cells sorted from blood. This clonotype originated in a human donor with alopecia areata. V is TRBV7-9 and J is TRBJ2-7, with 7 bases that match TRBD1. The CDR3 region is CASSPPADRVRGYEQYF. For the CDR3, the DNA is TGTGCCAGCAGCCCACCCGCCGACAGGGTGAGGGGATACGAGCAGTACTTC.